One sample yielded the 21 T cell receptor beta chains listed below, sequenced in a study of blood T cell repertoires in COVID-19. Repertoires were generated with immunoSEQ multiplex PCR, while TCRdb's copy carries only in-frame clones and drops some. The sample comprises 70,000 to 100,000 clones, about 90% of which are singletons, and 6.5% to 9.5% rests with the top ten. The sequencing sample was made of peripheral blood. These receptors were taken from a woman in her seventies with acute or convalescent COVID-19.

The chain couples TRBV9 to TRBJ2-2, with 9 bases aligning to TRBD2. Losses at the gene ends were 3 bases for V and 4 bases for J; bases not matched to a gene: 4. The CDR3 consists of 15 residues. CDR1 and CDR2 from the germline V gene are SGDLS and YYNGEE. The CDR3, as DNA: TGTGCCAGCAGCGCGGCGCGGGAGGGCACCGGGGAGCTGTTTTTT. Translated, it gives CASSAAREGTGELFF.

The CDR3: CASGLDPTVAFF. The CDR3 DNA sequence: TGTGCTAGTGGTTTGGATCCGACAGTGGCTTTCTTT. The chain couples TRBV12-5 to TRBJ1-1; the D gene is possibly TRBD1 (5 bases). In germline, CDR1 is LGHNT, CDR2 FRNRAP. The CDR3 covers 12 residues. Trimming removed 1 base from V and 11 bases from J, with 11 bases in between.

The V gene is TRBV2, the J gene TRBJ1-6, with D possibly being TRBD1 (6 bases). The V end lost 4 bases, the J end lost 9 bases, and 16 bases lay between the germline ends. CDR3 length: 15 residues. In germline, CDR1 is SNHLY, CDR2 FYNNEI. The CDR3 nucleotides are TGTGCCAGCAGTGTAAACCGGGACACCCTTTCACCCCTCCACTTT. Translated: CASSVNRDTLSPLHF.

This clone was seen a handful of times. This chain uses TRBV24-1 with TRBJ1-1, with 8 bases lining up with TRBD1. J lost 9 bases, V lost 0 bases, and 5 bases had no gene match. The CDR3 length is 14 residues. Germline V gene sequence: CDR1 KGHDR, CDR2 SFDVKD. The CDR3 reads CATSDLVGDRKAFF. The CDR3 region has the DNA TGTGCCACCAGTGATTTGGTTGGGGACAGGAAAGCTTTCTTT.

The chain carries TRBV11-2 and TRBJ2-5; possible D gene TRBD2, 5 bases. The germline V gene encodes CDR1 SGHAT and CDR2 FQNNGV. The CDR3 contains 18 residues. V was trimmed by 1 base and J by 1 base, leaving 19 bases between them. The CDR3 spells CASSLGRLSEGLQETQYF. The CDR3 DNA follows: TGTGCCAGCAGCTTAGGCCGTCTATCCGAAGGACTCCAAGAGACCCAGTACTTC.

The chain couples TRBV7-8 to TRBJ1-3; D unclear. The CDR3 is made up of 15 amino acids. V lost 1 base and J 3 bases, leaving 10 bases between the germline ends. CDR1 and CDR2 from the germline V gene are SGHVS and FQNEAQ. The CDR3 reads CASSLDLGDGNTIYF. The CDR3 DNA reads TGTGCCAGCAGCTTAGATTTGGGAGATGGAAACACCATATATTTT.

The CDR3 here is CASSQDKGVAIYF. Written as DNA, the CDR3 is TGCGCCAGCAGCCAAGATAAGGGGGTAGCCATATATTTT. This chain uses TRBV4-1 with TRBJ1-3, with D tentatively TRBD1 (6 bases). V lost 0 bases to trimming and J lost 11 bases, with 11 bases between them. The CDR3 sequence is 13 residues long. In germline, CDR1 is MGHRA, CDR2 YSYEKL.

The chain is built from TRBV5-1 and TRBJ2-1; D possibly corresponds to TRBD2 (10 bases). The CDR3 runs 22 residues. Trimming pared 3 bases from V and 4 bases from J, leaving 35 bases between. Per germline, CDR1 SGHRS and CDR2 YFSETQ. CDR3 nucleotide sequence: TGCGCCAGCAGCTACGGACAGGGGACTAGCGTGTCTTATACCGGGGGGTACAATGAGCAGTTCTTC. Encoded protein: CASSYGQGTSVSYTGGYNEQFF.

The chain couples TRBV24-1 to TRBJ1-2; 8 bases line up with TRBD1. The ends lost 10 bases at V and 4 bases at J; junction bases unmatched: 7. This CDR3 spans 13 amino acids. Germline values: CDR1 KGHDR, CDR2 SFDVKD. The CDR3 region is CATADRASYGYTF. CDR3 DNA: TGTGCCACAGCGGACAGGGCGAGCTATGGCTACACCTTC.

In this sample, this clone turned up a few times. The rearrangement joins TRBV18 to TRBJ2-7, with TRBD1 as a possible D gene (5 bases). In germline, CDR1 is KGHSH, CDR2 LQKENI. This CDR3 is built from 13 residues. Trimming cost V 3 bases and J 0 bases, with 6 bases left between them. The CDR3 here is CASSPQGSYEQYF. The DNA of the CDR3 is TGTGCCAGCTCACCTCAGGGCTCCTACGAGCAGTACTTC.

Points on this clone: Other DNA sequences within the sample encode an identical CDR3. The chain couples TRBV28 to TRBJ1-5, with a possible D match to TRBD1 (5 bases). V shed 5 bases and J shed 7 bases, with 9 bases lying between them. The CDR3 spans 12 residues. The germline V gene encodes CDR1 MDHEN and CDR2 SYDVKM. The DNA of the CDR3 is TGTGCCAGCAGTCAGGGCGGACAGCCCCAGCATTTT. Its translation is CASSQGGQPQHF.

The chain links TRBV19 to TRBJ1-1, with D tentatively TRBD1 (5 bases). The CDR3 totals 15 residues. The ends were cut back, 5 bases at V and 4 bases at J, with 17 bases in the middle. Germline CDR1 reads LNHDA; CDR2 reads SQIVND (reference sequence). CDR3 residues: CASSPAGDFGTEAFF. The CDR3 DNA sequence: TGTGCCAGTAGTCCCGCGGGGGATTTTGGCACTGAAGCTTTCTTT.

This rearrangement joins TRBV2 to TRBJ1-2; no reliable D call. V gave up 0 bases and J gave up 4 bases, with 18 bases separating them. The CDR3 totals 17 residues. Looked up from germline, CDR1 is SNHLY and CDR2 is FYNNEI. Here the CDR3 reads CASSEATRVVLSYGYTF. The DNA of the CDR3 is TGTGCCAGCAGTGAAGCTACCCGGGTTGTCTTGAGCTATGGCTACACCTTC.

The rearrangement uses TRBV9 and TRBJ2-3; 13 nucleotides agree with TRBD2. Germline values: CDR1 SGDLS, CDR2 YYNGEE. V shed 4 bases, J shed 4 bases, and the junction held 12 bases outside the gene matches. This CDR3 region has 18 residues. The CDR3 region has the DNA TGTGCCAGCAGCCCTCGGACTAGCGGGAGTCCCGGGGCAGATACGCAGTATTTT. It translates to CASSPRTSGSPGADTQYF.

The V gene is TRBV27, the J gene TRBJ2-7; D perhaps matches TRBD2 (6 bases). Germline-derived CDR1 and CDR2 are MNHEY and SMNVEV (reference sequence). With 0 bases removed from V and 7 bases from J, the gap between germline ends came to 16 bases. This CDR3 is built from 15 residues. The CDR3 DNA sequence: TGTGCCAGCAGTTTATCTTGGGGACTCCAAAGGGAGCAGTACTTC. The encoded protein is CASSLSWGLQREQYF.

The chain has TRBV7-2 and TRBJ2-3, with a weak D call TRBD2 (5 bases). V gave up 5 bases and J gave up 0 bases, with 15 bases separating them. This CDR3 comprises 16 residues. Germline assignment: CDR1 SGHTA and CDR2 FQGNSA. The CDR3 reads CASSPRARFSTDTQYF. CDR3 DNA sequence: TGTGCCAGCAGCCCGAGGGCAAGATTTAGCACAGATACGCAGTATTTT.

V is TRBV28 and J is TRBJ1-5, with 7 bases fitting TRBD1. The ends lost 3 bases at V and 3 bases at J; junction bases unmatched: 14. CDR3 length equals 18 residues. The V gene's germline CDR1 is MDHEN and CDR2 SYDVKM. The CDR3 region is CASSFETRLGQHNQPQHF. The CDR3 nucleotides read TGTGCCAGCAGTTTCGAGACCCGGTTGGGACAGCACAATCAGCCCCAGCATTTT.

The chain has TRBV25-1 and TRBJ2-1, with TRBD2 identical over 9 bases. Looked up from germline, CDR1 is MGHDK and CDR2 is SYGVNS. V lost 2 bases, J lost 5 bases, and 4 bases stayed unmatched. The CDR3 loop spans 15 amino acids. In DNA, the CDR3 is TGTGCCAGCAGTGAAGTAGCGGGAGAAGACAATGAGCAGTTCTTC. Protein: CASSEVAGEDNEQFF.

The chain couples TRBV27 to TRBJ2-2; maybe TRBD2 (5 bases). This CDR3 comprises 14 residues. Germline V gene data show CDR1 as MNHEY and CDR2 as SMNVEV (reference sequence). Trimming cost V 3 bases and J 6 bases, with 11 bases left between them. In DNA, the CDR3 is TGTGCCAGCAGTTTCACTAGTATCTCCGGGGAGCTGTTTTTT. Amino acid sequence: CASSFTSISGELFF.

This chain joins TRBV2 and TRBJ2-7; a weak D match, TRBD2 (5 bases). The CDR3 covers 13 residues. V gave up 4 bases and J gave up 5 bases, with 12 bases separating them. Per germline, CDR1 SNHLY and CDR2 FYNNEI. This CDR3 reads CASSGEGVNEQYF. The CDR3 DNA is TGTGCCAGCAGTGGAGAGGGAGTCAACGAGCAGTACTTC. Full variable domain (remainder filled in from reference TRBV2 and TRBJ2-7): EPEVTQTPSHQVTQMGQEVILRCVPISNHLYFYWYRQILGQKVEFLVSFYNNEISEKSEIFDDQFSVERPDGSNFTLKIRSTKLEDSAMYFCASSGEGVNEQYFGPGTRLTVT.

This clone has just one count. The chain couples TRBV19 to TRBJ1-4; 8 bases are shared with TRBD1. Germline V lookup: CDR1 LNHDA, CDR2 SQIVND (reference sequence). J was trimmed by 4 bases and V by 2 bases; bases with no gene match: 3. The CDR3 consists of 15 residues. The CDR3 coding sequence is TGTGCCAGTAGTATATGGACAGGGAGTAATGAAAAACTGTTTTTT. This encodes CASSIWTGSNEKLFF. The variable domain in full, completed from reference TRBV19 and TRBJ1-4, reads DGGITQSPKYLFRKEGQNVTLSCEQNLNHDAMYWYRQDPGQGLRLIYYSQIVNDFQKGDIAEGYSVSREKKESFPLTVTSAQKNPTAFYLCASSIWTGSNEKLFFGSGTQLSVL.